A selection of T cell receptor beta chains follows, all from one sample in a study of naive and memory T cell subsets. One entry per CDR3 protein results from TCRdb running MiXCR on the UMI-ligation and nested PCR reads. The sample records roughly 140,000 distinct CDR3 sequences, about a sixth being singletons. The sample comprised naive CD4+ T cells from blood. Receptors were obtained from a human donor in good health. Each CDR3 is given with its conserved first and last residue. The order of the fields is D gene, clone size, J gene, V gene, CDR3 DNA, CDR3 protein. D genes are given only for firm matches. For some rows the clone size is stated as once, few or many, or as a class when expanded; others skip it.

.,.,TRBJ1-3,TRBV7-2,TGTGCCAGCAGCGCGCAGGGAGGAAACACCATATATTTT,CASSAQGGNTIYF
TRBD2,.,TRBJ2-7,TRBV7-9,TGTGCCAGCAGCCCGATGACTAGCGGGAGTTACGAGCAGTACTTC,CASSPMTSGSYEQYF
.,.,TRBJ1-5,TRBV6-6,TGTGCCAGCAGCCCCGGGCCTATTGAGCCCCAGCATTTT,CASSPGPIEPQHF
TRBD1,many,TRBJ2-5,TRBV5-4,TGTGCCAGCAGCCGGACAGGATTGGAGTGGGAGACCCAGTACTTC,CASSRTGLEWETQYF
TRBD1,few,TRBJ2-5,TRBV6-6,TGTGCCAGCAGTCCACCGGGACAGGGGGCTAGGGAGACCCAGTACTTC,CASSPPGQGARETQYF
.,.,TRBJ1-1,TRBV5-1,TGCGCCAGCAGCTTGGTTTCAGCCACTGAAGCTTTCTTT,CASSLVSATEAFF
.,few,TRBJ1-3,TRBV12-3/TRBV12-4,TGTGCCAGCAGTTTCTGGAGCTCTGGAAACACCATATATTTT,CASSFWSSGNTIYF
.,.,TRBJ2-5,TRBV2,TGTGCCAGCAGTAGCGCGACAGCTGAAGAGACCCAGTACTTC,CASSSATAEETQYF
.,.,TRBJ2-7,TRBV6-2/TRBV6-3,TGTGCCAGCAGACCCCTTAGCGGACGGAGTGCATCCTACGAGCAGTACTTC,CASRPLSGRSASYEQYF
.,.,TRBJ1-4,TRBV30,TGTGCCTGGGCCCATTACGAAAAACTGTTTTTT,CAWAHYEKLFF
TRBD2,many,TRBJ2-2,TRBV7-2,TGTGCCAGCAGCTTAGGACTAGCGCGCGGGAGCCCCGGGGAGCTGTTTTTT,CASSLGLARGSPGELFF
.,.,TRBJ2-7,TRBV20-1,TGCAGTGCTAGTAGGTCAGCTTTGACCTACGAGCAGTACTTC,CSASRSALTYEQYF
.,.,TRBJ1-2,TRBV29-1,TGCAGCGTTGAAGGGGACGGAGCCCTAACCCGAAACTATGGCTACACCTTC,CSVEGDGALTRNYGYTF
.,few,TRBJ2-5,TRBV27,TGTGCCAGCAGTCCTCCGACCTCGTACCAAGAGACCCAGTACTTC,CASSPPTSYQETQYF
TRBD2,few,TRBJ2-7,TRBV4-1,TGCGCCAGCAGCCAAGTCGGCCTAGCGGCCTCTGAGAAGCAGTACTTC,CASSQVGLAASEKQYF
.,.,TRBJ2-1,TRBV30,TGTGCCTGGAGTGCTAGCGCTACCTACAATGAGCAGTTCTTC,CAWSASATYNEQFF
.,few,TRBJ2-5,TRBV12-3/TRBV12-4,TGTGCCAGCAGTCCCACTGGGGTAGTTTCGGAGACCCAGTACTTC,CASSPTGVVSETQYF
TRBD2,.,TRBJ2-5,TRBV12-3/TRBV12-4,TGTGCCAGCCGGACGGGGACTAGCGGTTTTGAGACCCAGTACTTC,CASRTGTSGFETQYF
TRBD2,few,TRBJ2-3,TRBV6-2/TRBV6-3,TGTGCCAGCAGTCGGACTAGCGGGAGAACAGATACGCAGTATTTT,CASSRTSGRTDTQYF